The sample holds many counts of the clone carrying this T cell receptor (beta chain). The antigen is not known. This entry comes from a study of T cells in Graves' hyperthyroidism and ophthalmopathy. Study in general: Peripheral blood was acquired at first diagnosis, ahead of any therapy whatsoever. General observations from the study: Within blood appeared most thyroid clonotypes that had expanded above 0.001.

Diagnoses were established using clinical symptoms, serum thyroxine and TRAb, thyroid ultrasound and orbital computed tomography. The TCR beta CDR3 regions underwent amplification using RNA transcripts as the source. TCR CDR3 regions were first amplified by RT-PCR with HTBI primers. TCRdb fed the multiplex PCR reads into MiXCR, producing one record per CDR3 protein. The repertoire has over 500,000 distinct CDR3 sequences, roughly 15% of them found once; the top ten carry around 13%. From germline, CDR1 is SGHTA and CDR2 FQGTGA. The CDR3 totals 16 residues. J was trimmed by 0 bases and V by 3 bases; bases with no gene match: 3.

The chain couples TRBV7-3 to TRBJ2-1; 9 bases are a match to TRBD2. The sequenced material came from blood. The source is a woman in her thirties or forties with Graves' hyperthyroidism. The chain's CDR3 is CASSFRSGSSYNEQFF. Here the CDR3 DNA reads TGTGCCAGCAGCTTTCGTAGCGGGAGCTCCTACAATGAGCAGTTCTTC.